This paragraph reports one T cell receptor beta chain. Produced via immunoSEQ multiplex PCR; TCRdb's table is partial and in-frame only. The table has about 280,000 clones, around nine tenths seen once; the top ten hold about 11%. The data are from a study of blood T cell repertoires in COVID-19. Turning to the study itself: PBMCs, B-cell-depleted T cells, or T cells were the source of the cDNA or gDNA that made up the material.

Between the trimmed V and J ends, which lost 6 bases and 3 bases, there was a span of 15 bases. CDR1 is MDHEN, CDR2 SYDVKM, per germline. The CDR3 runs 14 residues. Seattle participants joined during active infection and were tracked over time. The clonotype comes from a woman younger than 45 with COVID-19, enrolled during active disease. The chain joins TRBV28 to TRBJ2-7; D unclear. Source material: peripheral blood. CDR3 coding DNA: TGTGCCAGCAGCTATCCTCTATCATTCTACGAGCAGTACTTC. Encoded protein: CASSYPLSFYEQYF. Filled out from reference TRBV28 and TRBJ2-7, the complete variable domain reads DVKVTQSSRYLVKRTGEKVFLECVQDMDHENMFWYRQDPGLGLRLIYFSYDVKMKEKGDIPEGYSVSREKKERFSLILESASTNQTSMYLCASSYPLSFYEQYFGPGTRLTVT.